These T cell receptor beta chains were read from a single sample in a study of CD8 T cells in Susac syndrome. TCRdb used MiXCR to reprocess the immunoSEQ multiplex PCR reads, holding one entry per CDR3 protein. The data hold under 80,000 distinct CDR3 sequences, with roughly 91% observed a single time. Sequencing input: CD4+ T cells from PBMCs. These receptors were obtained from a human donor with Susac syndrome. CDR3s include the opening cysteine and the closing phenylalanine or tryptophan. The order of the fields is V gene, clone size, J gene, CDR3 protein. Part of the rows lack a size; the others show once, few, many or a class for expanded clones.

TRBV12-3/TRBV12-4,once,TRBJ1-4,CASSFGWGTNEKLFF
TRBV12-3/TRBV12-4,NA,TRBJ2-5,CASSRGLAGGLVGETQYF
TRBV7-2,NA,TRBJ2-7,CASSAQGPLAYEQYF
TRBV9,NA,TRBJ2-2,CASSANPGVGTGELFF
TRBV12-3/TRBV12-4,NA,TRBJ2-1,CASSWRTSGRSGGYEQFF
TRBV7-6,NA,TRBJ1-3,CASSLEDRNSGNTIYF
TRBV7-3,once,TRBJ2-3,CASSSTHTDTQYF
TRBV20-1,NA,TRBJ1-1,CSARDQAVRNTEAFF
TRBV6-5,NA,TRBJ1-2,CASSLTAGTGYGYTF
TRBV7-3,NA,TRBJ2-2,CASSRNTGGTGELFF
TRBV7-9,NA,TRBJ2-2,CASSFAPGNGELFF
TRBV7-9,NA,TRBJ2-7,CASSLAGLAAYEQYF
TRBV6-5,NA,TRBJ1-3,CASSLAHRGFSGNTIYF
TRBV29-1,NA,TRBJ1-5,CSVAAGGTPGNQPQHF
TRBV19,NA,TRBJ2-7,CASSIRQGAYEQYF
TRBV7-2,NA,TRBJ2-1,CASSLYGGASSYNEQFF